The clone carrying this TCR beta chain was counted a few times. Its specificity is unknown. This sample is drawn from a study of cytomegalovirus exposure and HLA in healthy donors. About the study: An earlier analysis identified 95 million to 120 million unique TCR beta sequences in about 179 million T cells.

The germline CDR1 and CDR2 sequences are WNHNN and SYGVQD (reference sequence). Trimming removed 3 bases from V and 3 bases from J, with 8 bases in between. The CDR3 runs 13 residues. The study ran its PCR with 60 Vbeta and 13 Jbeta primers. Assay: immunoSEQ multiplex PCR; the TCRdb copy retains only in-frame clones and omits some. The sample contains under 200,000 clones, more than 70% of which appear only once. Regarding the study as a whole: The authors later found TCR association rates varying by HLA locus, with DRB1 most and HLA-C fewest. Earlier results showed most TCR beta V segments being productive about 90% or about 30% of the time. As was reported, the HLA-A and HLA-B alleles of most subjects were accurately predicted from TCR beta sequences.

The sample was PBMCs. The origin of this receptor is a boy aged 2 to 9 in good health and CMV-seronegative. V and J are TRBV10-1 and TRBJ2-5; D is unclear. CDR3 nucleotides: TGCGCCAGCAGTGACGAGCGAGAAGAGACCCAGTACTTC. It specifies CASSDEREETQYF.